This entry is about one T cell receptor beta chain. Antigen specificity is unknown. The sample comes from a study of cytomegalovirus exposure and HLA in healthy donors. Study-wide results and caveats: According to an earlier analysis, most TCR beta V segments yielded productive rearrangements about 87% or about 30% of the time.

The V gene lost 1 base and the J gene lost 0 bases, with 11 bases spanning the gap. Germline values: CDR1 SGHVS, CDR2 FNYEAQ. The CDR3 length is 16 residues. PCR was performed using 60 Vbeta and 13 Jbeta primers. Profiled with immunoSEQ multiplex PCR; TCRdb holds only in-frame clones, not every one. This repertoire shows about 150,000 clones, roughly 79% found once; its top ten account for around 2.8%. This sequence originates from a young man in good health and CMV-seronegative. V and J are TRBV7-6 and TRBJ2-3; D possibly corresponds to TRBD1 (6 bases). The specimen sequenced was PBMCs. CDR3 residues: CASSLVGTLSTDTQYF. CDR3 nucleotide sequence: TGTGCCAGCAGCTTAGTAGGGACATTGAGCACAGATACGCAGTATTTT.